Given below is one TCR beta chain in context. Its antigen is still unknown. Authors' processing steps: Filtering differed, since immunoSEQ gave only junction sequences and no quality scores. Sequencing was performed with immunoSEQ multiplex PCR; in TCRdb, only in-frame clones are kept and a portion is missing. That table furnishes V, J and clone size, whereas the DNA furnished D and trimming. The repertoire has 2 million to 2.5 million clones, 85% to 95% of them found once; the top ten carry about 0.41%. The data were taken from a study of shared clonotypes between healthy human individuals. Study outcomes and limitations: When compared with the clonotypes that were shared by all four sorted-subset donors, the non-shared clonotypes turned out to have lower generation probabilities. The genetic and exposure-history diversity represented was limited by few donors.

Germline V lookup: CDR1 SGDLS, CDR2 YYNGEE. This CDR3 spans 18 amino acids. With V trimmed by 2 bases and J by 0 bases, 10 bases remained unmatched. The receptor was isolated from a man younger than 35 in good health. Some clones in this sample may be carry-over from other donors' samples. The V gene is TRBV9, the J gene TRBJ2-1, with 8 positions matching TRBD1. The sample comprised naive CD4+ T cells from PBMCs. Subset given: CD45RA+ positively selected. CDR3 residues: CASSVRDRTFGSYNEQFF. CDR3 in DNA: TGTGCCAGCAGCGTCCGGGACAGGACTTTTGGCTCCTACAATGAGCAGTTCTTC. Combining the CDR3 with reference TRBV9 and TRBJ2-1 gives the whole variable domain DSGVTQTPKHLITATGQRVTLRCSPRSGDLSVYWYQQSLDQGLQFLIQYYNGEERAKGNILERFSAQQFPDLHSELNLSSLELGDSALYFCASSVRDRTFGSYNEQFFGPGTRLTVL.